The 22 T cell receptor beta chains below were found in one sample sequenced in a study of T cells in Graves' hyperthyroidism and ophthalmopathy. Amplification targeted TCR beta CDR3 regions from RNA transcripts. HTBI primers drove first-round RT-PCR of the TCR CDR3. Using its own MiXCR run on the multiplex PCR reads, TCRdb lists one record per CDR3 protein. Here the sample spans hundreds of thousands of distinct CDR3 sequences, 14% to 15% being singletons. Source material: blood. Source of these receptors: a man in his late teens or twenties with Graves' ophthalmopathy.

This clonotype was seen repeatedly, ten times or more. The chain joins TRBV13 to TRBJ2-7; 8 bases agree with TRBD2. The CDR3 covers 15 residues. With V trimmed by 5 bases and J by 1 base, 7 bases remained unmatched. CDR1 and CDR2 from the germline V gene are PRHDT and FYEKMQ (reference sequence). For the CDR3, the DNA is TGTGCCAGCAGCACTCGGGGGGGAAGGTCCTACGAGCAGTACTTC. Protein product: CASSTRGGRSYEQYF.

The table lists this clonotype with a few counts. The genes are TRBV24-1 and TRBJ2-5; 13 bases match TRBD2. Unmatched junction bases numbered 9, after V lost 4 bases and J lost 5 bases. The germline CDR1 and CDR2 sequences are KGHDR and SFDVKD. This CDR3 is built from 17 residues. For the CDR3, the DNA is TGTGCCACCAGTGACCCGACTAGCGGGGGGCCGGGGGAGACCCAGTACTTC. This encodes CATSDPTSGGPGETQYF.

This clonotype showed up many times. The CDR3 is CASSLTARQGGDTQYF. The CDR3 DNA reads as TGTGCCAGCAGCTTAACAGCCCGGCAGGGAGGAGATACGCAGTATTTT. This chain joins TRBV11-3 and TRBJ2-3, with D perhaps TRBD2 (6 bases). Trimming took off 2 bases at V and 5 bases at J, with 17 bases between the two ends. CDR3 length: 16 residues. CDR1 and CDR2 from the germline V gene are SGHNT and YENEEA.

A note on this clonotype: The junction and the germline gene differ at one end; a read error may be behind it. The V and J genes are TRBV6-1 and TRBJ1-2, with 9 nucleotides matching TRBD1. Germline CDR1 and CDR2: MNHNS and SASEGT. This CDR3 has 14 residues. CDR3 nucleotides: TGTGCCAGCAGGGAAGGACAGGGGTTATATGGCTACACCTTC. The encoded protein is CASREGQGLYGYTF.

Details on this clonotype: This clone may be a read error of a much larger clone one base away. This chain's CDR3 is CATSEPNTDTQYF. CDR3 DNA: TGTGCCACCAGTGAACCTAACACAGATACGCAGTATTTT. The chain carries TRBV24-1 and TRBJ2-3; D is undetermined. The CDR3 length is 13 residues. Germline CDR1 is KGHDR and CDR2 is SFDVKD. V was clipped by 4 bases and J by 2 bases, with 6 bases between them.

The rearrangement uses TRBV18 and TRBJ2-5, with D possibly being TRBD2 (5 bases). V was pared by 5 bases and J by 2 bases, with 9 bases between. The CDR3 runs to 13 residues. Germline CDR1 is KGHSH and CDR2 is LQKENI. The CDR3 DNA is TGTGCCAGCTCATCCCGGGAACAAGAGACCCAGTACTTC. Amino acids: CASSSREQETQYF.

This clonotype came up a few times. The chain recombines TRBV29-1 with TRBJ2-4; TRBD2 aligns across 8 bases. Germline CDR1 is SQVTM and CDR2 is ANQGSEA. This CDR3 has 13 amino acids. V lost 5 bases and J lost 8; bases outside the gene matches: 8. The CDR3 DNA reads as TGCAGCGTTTGCAGCGGGAGTGGGTACATTCAGTACTTC. This translates into CSVCSGSGYIQYF.

This clonotype was recorded many times. The junction departs from the called germline gene at one end, perhaps through a read error. V and J are TRBV6-1 and TRBJ2-1; 8 bases are a match to TRBD1. Germline-derived CDR1 and CDR2 are MNHNS and SASEGT. The length of the CDR3 is 15 residues. CDR3 region: CASSFRQGSYNEQFF. As DNA, the CDR3 is TGTGCCAGCAGTTTTAGACAGGGGAGCTACAATGAACAGTTCTTC.

This clonotype was seen repeatedly, ten times or more. The J gene is TRBJ1-2, the V gene TRBV7-2; 7 nucleotides align to TRBD1. Trimming removed 5 bases from V and 4 bases from J; junction bases left unmatched: 7. The CDR3 contains 14 residues. Per the germline V gene, CDR1 is SGHTA and CDR2 is FQGNSA. The CDR3 sequence is CASSPGTAFYGYTF. The CDR3 DNA reads TGTGCCAGCAGCCCCGGGACAGCCTTCTATGGCTACACCTTC.

This clonotype was detected many times. V usage is TRBV6-1 and J usage is TRBJ2-3, with 9 bases identical to TRBD2. V trimming: 6 bases; J trimming: 3 bases; junction bases outside the gene matches: 10. This CDR3 contains 16 residues. Germline V gives CDR1 MNHNS, CDR2 SASEGT. The CDR3 sequence: CASSHPAGGGTDTQYF. The CDR3 region has the DNA TGTGCCAGCAGCCACCCAGCGGGAGGAGGAACAGATACGCAGTATTTT.

This clonotype has ten or more counts. The CDR3 DNA sequence: TGTGCCAGCAGTGCGACAAGCTATGGCTACACCTTC. Its protein product is CASSATSYGYTF. The chain carries TRBV6-1 and TRBJ1-2, with D unclear. This CDR3 region has 12 residues. CDR1 and CDR2 (germline): MNHNS, SASEGT. Trimming removed 4 bases at V and 4 bases at J, with 7 bases between.

In this sample, this clonotype turned up many times. V usage is TRBV7-3 and J usage is TRBJ2-3, with TRBD2 identical over 9 bases. The V segment lost 2 bases and the J segment 2 bases; nucleotides outside the gene matches: 5. Germline V gene sequence: CDR1 SGHTA, CDR2 FQGTGA. The CDR3 covers 16 residues. The CDR3 DNA follows: TGTGCCAGCAGCTTATCTCCTAGCGGGGTCACAGATACGCAGTATTTT. Encoded protein: CASSLSPSGVTDTQYF.

This clonotype was recorded many times. The chain carries TRBV29-1 and TRBJ2-5; 10 bases are shared with TRBD1. CDR1 SQVTM and CDR2 ANQGSEA come from the germline V gene. Germline trimming cut 7 bases from V and 4 bases from J; bases unmatched to any gene: 9. The CDR3 is 14 amino acids. The CDR3 sequence is CSGKVDRGAETQYF. CDR3 coding DNA: TGCAGCGGCAAGGTGGACAGGGGGGCAGAGACCCAGTACTTC.

This clonotype was observed a handful of times. The genes are TRBV18 and TRBJ2-7; TRBD1 matches at 7 bases. CDR1 and CDR2 (germline): KGHSH, LQKENI. The junction had 9 bases not matched to a gene; V was cut back by 2 bases and J by 2 bases. The length of the CDR3 is 16 residues. CDR3 amino acids: CASSPIGRDRAYEQYF. The CDR3 DNA reads as TGTGCCAGCTCACCAATAGGCCGGGACAGAGCCTACGAGCAGTACTTC. Supplemented by reference TRBV18 and TRBJ2-7, the full variable domain reads NAGVMQNPRHLVRRRGQEARLRCSPMKGHSHVYWYRQLPEEGLKFMVYLQKENIIDESGMPKERFSAEFPKEGPSILRIQQVVRGDSAAYFCASSPIGRDRAYEQYFGPGTRLTVT.

This clonotype showed up many times. This chain uses TRBV20-1 with TRBJ1-6, with D hard to call. V was clipped by 6 bases and J by 5 bases, with 14 bases between them. This CDR3 comprises 14 residues. The germline V gene has CDR1 DFQATT and CDR2 SNEGSKA (reference sequence). For the CDR3, the DNA is TGCAGTGCCCCGGTCAGGCCCCATAATTCACCCCTCCACTTT. It translates to CSAPVRPHNSPLHF.

The sample holds many counts of this clonotype. The rearrangement joins TRBV3-1 to TRBJ1-2, with unresolved D. CDR1 LGHDT and CDR2 YNNKEL come from the germline V gene (reference sequence). V was cut by 6 bases and J by 0 bases, with 11 bases left in between. The CDR3 has 14 residues. DNA of the CDR3: TGTGCCAGCAGGGGTGACACAGCTAACTATGGCTACACCTTC. This sequence encodes CASRGDTANYGYTF.

A few counts support this clonotype. The V and J genes are TRBV5-1 and TRBJ1-6; D possibly corresponds to TRBD1 (5 bases). Germline values: CDR1 SGHRS, CDR2 YFSETQ. Trimming shortened V by 4 bases and J by 3 bases, and 8 bases separated the two germline ends. The CDR3 is made up of 14 amino acids. CDR3 coding DNA: TGCGCCAGCAGCGTGGACATCTATAATTCACCCCTCCACTTT. It encodes CASSVDIYNSPLHF.

This clonotype was detected ten times or more. V gene TRBV6-5 combines with J gene TRBJ2-7, with no clear D. The CDR3 runs to 15 residues. In germline, CDR1 is MNHEY, CDR2 SVGAGI. The ends were cut back, 2 bases at V and 0 bases at J, with 11 bases in the middle. CDR3 bases: TGTGCCAGCAGTTACGCCGGAAACCCCTCCTACGAGCAGTACTTC. Its translation is CASSYAGNPSYEQYF.

This sequence joins TRBV30 and TRBJ2-5; 13 bases agree with TRBD2. V was pared by 7 bases and J by 5 bases, with 7 bases of the junction left unmatched. The CDR3 totals 14 residues. In germline, CDR1 is GTSNPN, CDR2 SVGIG (reference sequence). This CDR3 reads CASPGLAGEETQYF. In nucleotides, the CDR3 is TGTGCCTCCCCCGGACTAGCGGGAGAGGAGACCCAGTACTTC.

In its sample, this clonotype was seen many times. The chain couples TRBV12-3 or TRBV12-4 to TRBJ1-1; 10 positions match TRBD1. V lost 5 bases, J lost 4 bases, and 4 bases stayed unmatched. The CDR3 covers 14 residues. Written as DNA, the CDR3 is TGTGCCAGCAGTCCTCGGACAGGGGGCACTGAAGCTTTCTTT. Translation: CASSPRTGGTEAFF.

This clonotype has just a few counts. The chain has TRBV24-1 and TRBJ2-1; 10 nucleotides match TRBD1. CDR3 size: 16 residues. The J segment lost 3 bases and the V segment lost 0 bases, leaving 1 base of the junction unmatched. Germline values: CDR1 KGHDR, CDR2 SFDVKD. CDR3 nucleotide sequence: TGTGCCACCAGTGATTTGAGGACAGGGGGCTACAATGAGCAGTTCTTC. Protein: CATSDLRTGGYNEQFF.

This clonotype was detected ten times or more. The genes are TRBV10-3 and TRBJ2-1; D is unclear. This CDR3 comprises 11 residues. Germline assignment: CDR1 ENHRY and CDR2 SYGVKD. Trimming shortened V by 4 bases and J by 10 bases, and 8 bases separated the two germline ends. The CDR3 DNA reads as TGTGCCATCAGTGCCGACACCGAGCAGTTCTTC. It translates to CAISADTEQFF.